This record concerns one T cell receptor (beta chain) sequence. Which antigen it targets is not known. No clone much larger than this one lies a single base away; base qualities are absent. This sample was included in a study of control samples from healthy donors and cancer patients (TCRdb year 2020). CDR1 and CDR2 (SGHNT, YYREEE) derive from the germline V gene (reference sequence). V loses 3 bases of germline sequence and J loses 0 bases, and the interval between the two ends is 9 bases. Including cysteine and phenylalanine, the CDR3 has 14 amino acids. This entry keeps only the CDR3 DNA: 42 bases, framed from base 1. Library creation used the immunoSEQ multiplex PCR assay. TCRdb carries this immuneACCESS record with in-frame sequences only. Its versions omit some clonotypes, under half of them owing to an unresolved V gene in the studies checked, with the rest unexplained. Present in this sample are approximately 98,000 clones, approximately 82% of which were seen just once. Approximately 7% of the sample lies in the top ten.

The TCR was taken from a man between 18 and 29 years old in good health. The sequencing sample was made of blood. The receptor chain draws on TRBV5-4 and TRBJ1-1; the D region possibly corresponds to TRBD1 (5 bases align). Here is the DNA: TGTGCCAGCAGCTCAATGGGGGTGAACACTGAAGCTTTCTTT. Translation gives CASSSMGVNTEAFF.